The rows below give T cell receptor beta chains drawn from one sample of a study of blood T cell repertoires in COVID-19. The method was immunoSEQ multiplex PCR; TCRdb's version includes in-frame clones alone and lacks a portion of them. Altogether 250,000 to 350,000 clones are present, around 89% being singletons, with the ten largest covering roughly an eighth. The sample was peripheral blood. These receptors all come from a woman aged 60-75 years with acute or convalescent COVID-19. CDR3s include the opening cysteine and the closing phenylalanine or tryptophan. A D gene is named only where the DNA matches it firmly. The listing skips clone size in some rows; elsewhere it reads once, few, many or a size class.

NA,NA,TRBJ1-1,TRBV29-1,CSVGSVNTEAFF,TGCAGCGTTGGATCGGTGAACACTGAAGCTTTCTTT
TRBD2,few,TRBJ2-1,TRBV5-4,CASSHRLAGGNEQFF,TGTGCCAGCAGCCACCGACTAGCGGGGGGAAATGAGCAGTTCTTC
TRBD1,NA,TRBJ1-2,TRBV5-5,CASSLVGQGADRPGYTF,TGTGCCAGCAGCTTGGTAGGACAGGGGGCGGACCGCCCTGGCTACACCTTC
TRBD1,NA,TRBJ1-6,TRBV4-2,CASSPSSTGQSSPLHF,TGTGCCAGCAGCCCATCCTCGACAGGGCAATCTTCACCCCTCCACTTT
NA,NA,TRBJ1-4,TRBV9,CASSVAVGPTNEKLFF,TGTGCCAGCAGCGTAGCTGTGGGGCCAACTAATGAAAAACTGTTTTTT
NA,NA,TRBJ2-1,TRBV18,CASSPIPDGDNEQFF,TGTGCCAGCTCACCAATCCCTGACGGAGACAATGAGCAGTTCTTC
NA,NA,TRBJ1-2,TRBV7-8,CASSATGYDGYTF,TGTGCCAGCAGCGCCACAGGGTACGATGGCTACACCTTC
NA,NA,TRBJ2-5,TRBV5-1,CASSLAWGGRETQYF,TGCGCCAGCAGCTTGGCCTGGGGGGGCAGGGAGACCCAGTACTTC
NA,NA,TRBJ1-2,TRBV7-6,CASRYRDGYTF,TGTGCCAGCAGGTACAGGGATGGCTACACCTTC
TRBD1,NA,TRBJ1-5,TRBV7-2,CASSLAGTDNQPQHF,TGTGCCAGCAGCTTAGCGGGGACAGACAATCAGCCCCAGCATTTT
NA,NA,TRBJ1-6,TRBV21-1,CASSKVPNQQGGKLTLHF,TGTGCCAGCAGCAAAGTCCCTAACCAGCAGGGAGGGAAATTGACCCTCCACTTT
NA,NA,TRBJ2-2,TRBV24-1,CASEAGRGTGELFF,TGTGCCTCCGAAGCGGGCAGAGGGACCGGGGAGCTGTTTTTT
NA,few,TRBJ2-3,TRBV27,CASSLGVGGGEDTQYF,TGTGCCAGCAGTTTAGGAGTAGGAGGGGGGGAGGATACGCAGTATTTT
TRBD1,NA,TRBJ2-7,TRBV28,CASSNPAGQGANKQYF,TGTGCCAGCAGTAACCCCGCGGGACAGGGGGCTAATAAGCAGTACTTC
NA,NA,TRBJ2-2,TRBV29-1,CSVALANTGELFF,TGCAGCGTTGCACTAGCGAACACCGGGGAGCTGTTTTTT
TRBD2,NA,TRBJ2-1,TRBV3-1/TRBV3-2,CASSQERLAGDNEQFF,TGTGCCAGCAGCCAGGAAAGACTAGCGGGCGACAATGAGCAGTTCTTC
NA,NA,TRBJ2-1,TRBV6-5,CASSYHINNEQFF,TGTGCCAGCAGTTACCACATCAACAATGAGCAGTTCTTC
NA,NA,TRBJ2-2,TRBV5-1,CASSLGAGASPGELFF,TGCGCCAGCAGCTTGGGAGCAGGGGCGTCCCCCGGGGAGCTGTTTTTT
TRBD2,NA,TRBJ2-1,TRBV4-2,CASSQAGGGYNEQFF,TGTGCCAGCAGCCAGGCGGGGGGGGGTTACAATGAGCAGTTCTTC
NA,NA,TRBJ1-1,TRBV6-5,CATQSPGTEAFF,TGTGCCACTCAATCTCCAGGGACTGAAGCTTTCTTT
NA,NA,TRBJ1-1,TRBV5-1,CASSLKDRNTEAFF,TGCGCCAGCAGCTTGAAGGACAGGAACACTGAAGCTTTCTTT
TRBD1,NA,TRBJ2-7,TRBV7-2,CASSGDRGIGYEQYF,TGTGCCAGCAGCGGGGACAGGGGGATAGGGTACGAGCAGTACTTC
TRBD1,NA,TRBJ1-2,TRBV5-1,CASSLQQGNYGYTF,TGCGCCAGCAGCCTCCAACAGGGGAACTATGGCTACACCTTC
NA,once,TRBJ2-1,TRBV24-1,CATGRGDEQFF,TGTGCCACCGGGAGGGGGGATGAGCAGTTCTTC
NA,NA,TRBJ1-2,TRBV12-3/TRBV12-4,CASSFQYGYTF,TGTGCCAGCAGTTTCCAGTATGGCTACACCTTC
TRBD1,NA,TRBJ2-2,TRBV19,CASRATGETGELFF,TGTGCCAGTAGGGCGACAGGGGAGACCGGGGAGCTGTTTTTT
TRBD1,NA,TRBJ2-7,TRBV5-4,CAIGTGSSYEQYF,TGTGCCATCGGGACAGGGAGCTCCTACGAGCAGTACTTC
NA,NA,TRBJ2-1,TRBV9,CASSASLTVYNEQFF,TGTGCCAGCAGCGCCTCTTTGACAGTCTACAATGAGCAGTTCTTC
NA,NA,TRBJ2-1,TRBV7-3,CASSLTGVEQFF,TGTGCCAGCAGCTTAACGGGAGTAGAGCAGTTCTTC
TRBD2,NA,TRBJ2-2,TRBV28,CASSLSSGRAAGELFF,TGTGCCAGCAGTTTAAGTAGCGGGAGGGCCGCCGGGGAGCTGTTTTTT
TRBD1,NA,TRBJ2-7,TRBV18,CASSPIGTGNNEQYF,TGTGCCAGCTCACCAATTGGGACAGGGAATAACGAGCAGTACTTC
NA,NA,TRBJ2-5,TRBV5-6,CASSLGHLRQALLGQYF,TGTGCCAGCAGCTTGGGCCACCTCAGACAGGCCCTCCTGGGGCAGTACTTC
TRBD2,few,TRBJ2-7,TRBV27,CASSSRLAGGFIAYEQYF,TGTGCCAGCAGTTCCCGACTAGCGGGAGGGTTCATCGCCTACGAGCAGTACTTC
NA,NA,TRBJ2-2,TRBV7-8,CASSLDAGSTGELFF,TGTGCCAGCAGCTTAGACGCGGGGTCGACCGGGGAGCTGTTTTTT
TRBD1,once,TRBJ1-3,TRBV6-5,CASSYRTGGSGNTIYF,TGTGCCAGCAGTTACAGGACAGGGGGCTCTGGAAACACCATATATTTT
TRBD2,NA,TRBJ2-1,TRBV4-1,CASSLGLAVYNEQFF,TGCGCCAGCAGCCTAGGACTAGCGGTCTACAATGAGCAGTTCTTC
NA,few,TRBJ1-6,TRBV18,CASSPPSDSPLHF,TGTGCCAGCTCACCACCGTCTGATTCACCCCTCCACTTT
TRBD2,once,TRBJ2-3,TRBV3-1/TRBV3-2,CASSLLAGGADTQYF,TGTGCCAGCAGCCTTCTAGCGGGAGGGGCAGATACGCAGTATTTT